These T cell receptor beta chains were read from a single sample in a study of regulatory T cells in long-lasting Graves disease. TCRdb recomputed calls from the multiplex PCR reads with MiXCR, one row per CDR3 protein. The data contain hundreds of thousands of distinct CDR3 sequences, roughly 15% of them singletons. This sample also belongs to another study, concerning T cells in Graves' hyperthyroidism and ophthalmopathy.

The sample here was peripheral blood mononuclear cells (PBMCs), taken at new diagnosis, from a patient treated with antithyroid drugs. These receptors originate from a woman between 25 and 40 years old with Graves disease. CDR3s include the opening cysteine and the closing phenylalanine or tryptophan. Each record gives: V gene, clone size, D gene, J gene, CDR3 DNA, CDR3 protein. The D gene is left open where the match is weak. For some rows the clone size is stated as once, few or many, or as a class when expanded; others skip it.

v_gene: TRBV25-1
abundance: many
d_gene: TRBD1
j_gene: TRBJ2-7
CDR3nt: TGTGCCAGCAGCTCAGGGGGCGCAACACGCTACGAGCAGTACTTC
CDR3aa: CASSSGGATRYEQYF

v_gene: TRBV15
abundance: many
d_gene: TRBD2
j_gene: TRBJ2-1
CDR3nt: TGTGCCACCAGCAGAGAACGACTAGCGGGAGGGGGCTACAATGAGCAGTTCTTC
CDR3aa: CATSRERLAGGGYNEQFF

v_gene: TRBV24-1
abundance: few
d_gene: TRBD2
j_gene: TRBJ2-3
CDR3nt: TGTGCCACCAGTGACCTAGGACTAGCGGACCGCACAGATACGCAGTATTTT
CDR3aa: CATSDLGLADRTDTQYF

v_gene: TRBV28
abundance: many
d_gene: .
j_gene: TRBJ1-2
CDR3nt: TGTGCCCCTGGGGGCTACACCTTC
CDR3aa: CAPGGYTF

v_gene: TRBV6-5
abundance: few
d_gene: .
j_gene: TRBJ2-1
CDR3nt: TGTGCCAGCAGTTTTACGGGGGTTGAAGACAATGAGCAGTTCTTC
CDR3aa: CASSFTGVEDNEQFF

v_gene: TRBV5-1
abundance: few
d_gene: TRBD2
j_gene: TRBJ2-3
CDR3nt: TGCGCCAGCAGCGTACCAGCGGGGAGAGCAGATACGCAGTATTTT
CDR3aa: CASSVPAGRADTQYF

v_gene: TRBV2
abundance: many
d_gene: .
j_gene: TRBJ1-1
CDR3nt: TGTGCCAGCAGTTCCAGCGTTATGAACACTGAAGCTTTCTTT
CDR3aa: CASSSSVMNTEAFF

v_gene: TRBV7-6
abundance: .
d_gene: .
j_gene: TRBJ2-5
CDR3nt: TGTGCCAGCAGCCTCTCGACTAGTCTGGTGGAGACCCAGTACTTC
CDR3aa: CASSLSTSLVETQYF

v_gene: TRBV7-9
abundance: .
d_gene: .
j_gene: TRBJ1-4
CDR3nt: TGTGCCAGCAACCCAACAGGAGGTGGGGGTAATGAAAAACTGTTTTTT
CDR3aa: CASNPTGGGGNEKLFF

v_gene: TRBV6-1
abundance: few
d_gene: TRBD1
j_gene: TRBJ2-5
CDR3nt: TGTGCCAGCAGCAGCCTCTCGACAGGGATTGGAAAGACCCAGTACTTC
CDR3aa: CASSSLSTGIGKTQYF

v_gene: TRBV6-1
abundance: few
d_gene: .
j_gene: TRBJ2-3
CDR3nt: TGTGCCAGCAGTGACCCCACGGATACGCAGTATTTT
CDR3aa: CASSDPTDTQYF

v_gene: TRBV7-9
abundance: .
d_gene: .
j_gene: TRBJ1-3
CDR3nt: TGTGCCAACAGCTCCCGGACAGTCTTAGCTGGAAACACCATATATTTT
CDR3aa: CANSSRTVLAGNTIYF

v_gene: TRBV20-1
abundance: many
d_gene: .
j_gene: TRBJ1-1
CDR3nt: TGCAGTGCTAGTAGAGGGCTAGGGACTGAAGCTTTCTTT
CDR3aa: CSASRGLGTEAFF

v_gene: TRBV20-1
abundance: few
d_gene: .
j_gene: TRBJ1-5
CDR3nt: TGCAGTGCTAGACGTCTAAGGGCCGCGAATCAGCCCCAGCATTTT
CDR3aa: CSARRLRAANQPQHF

v_gene: TRBV6-2/TRBV6-3
abundance: many
d_gene: .
j_gene: TRBJ1-1
CDR3nt: TGTGCCAGCACAGTATTCTCTGAAGCTTTCTTT
CDR3aa: CASTVFSEAFF

v_gene: TRBV9
abundance: .
d_gene: .
j_gene: TRBJ2-4
CDR3nt: TGTGCCAGCAGCGTAGGAGGAGGGAGCCAAAACATTCAGTACTTC
CDR3aa: CASSVGGGSQNIQYF

v_gene: TRBV30
abundance: .
d_gene: .
j_gene: TRBJ2-1
CDR3nt: TGTGCCTGGAGTGCCGGACTACGCAATGAGCAGTTCTTC
CDR3aa: CAWSAGLRNEQFF

v_gene: TRBV28
abundance: many
d_gene: .
j_gene: TRBJ2-3
CDR3nt: TGTGCCAGCAGCAGGACACTTGGTCTTAGCACAGATACGCAGTATTTT
CDR3aa: CASSRTLGLSTDTQYF

v_gene: TRBV20-1
abundance: few
d_gene: TRBD2
j_gene: TRBJ2-1
CDR3nt: TGCAGTGCTAGAGGGCAAGCGGGAGACCGGGGTGAGCAGTTCTTC
CDR3aa: CSARGQAGDRGEQFF

v_gene: TRBV6-1
abundance: many
d_gene: .
j_gene: TRBJ2-7
CDR3nt: TGTGCCAGCAGCCAGTTAGCGCAGGACGAGCAGTACTTC
CDR3aa: CASSQLAQDEQYF

v_gene: TRBV5-1
abundance: many
d_gene: TRBD1
j_gene: TRBJ2-1
CDR3nt: TGTGCCAGCAGCTTGGGGACAGGGGCGTACAATGAGCAGTTCTTC
CDR3aa: CASSLGTGAYNEQFF

v_gene: TRBV20-1
abundance: .
d_gene: .
j_gene: TRBJ2-1
CDR3nt: TGCAGTGCTAGAAACCGCGAGTCCTACAATGAGCAGTTCTTC
CDR3aa: CSARNRESYNEQFF